The present T cell receptor (beta chain) was sequenced within a study of T cells in Graves' hyperthyroidism and ophthalmopathy. Study-level findings and limits: Model predictions of ophthalmopathy came a median about 6.3 months before onset. The majority of expanded thyroid clonotypes above 0.001 also appeared in blood.

The CDR3 has 14 residues. The V segment lost 6 bases and the J segment 7 bases; nucleotides outside the gene matches: 1. Germline V gives CDR1 MNHNS, CDR2 SASEGT. As for this clonotype: Its target is not known.

What was amplified from RNA transcripts were TCR beta CDR3 regions. HTBI primers were the set used in a first-round RT-PCR of the TCR CDR3. One entry per CDR3 protein results from TCRdb running MiXCR on the multiplex PCR reads. The table has roughly 250,000 distinct CDR3 sequences, 22% seen once. The sample taken for sequencing was blood. The receptor was isolated from a man aged 25 to 40 with Graves' ophthalmopathy. The chain employs TRBV6-1 and TRBJ2-2; 14 bases agree with TRBD2. CDR3 nucleotides: TGTGCCAGCAGGGGACTAGCGGGAGTCGGGGAGCTGTTTTTT. Translation: CASRGLAGVGELFF.